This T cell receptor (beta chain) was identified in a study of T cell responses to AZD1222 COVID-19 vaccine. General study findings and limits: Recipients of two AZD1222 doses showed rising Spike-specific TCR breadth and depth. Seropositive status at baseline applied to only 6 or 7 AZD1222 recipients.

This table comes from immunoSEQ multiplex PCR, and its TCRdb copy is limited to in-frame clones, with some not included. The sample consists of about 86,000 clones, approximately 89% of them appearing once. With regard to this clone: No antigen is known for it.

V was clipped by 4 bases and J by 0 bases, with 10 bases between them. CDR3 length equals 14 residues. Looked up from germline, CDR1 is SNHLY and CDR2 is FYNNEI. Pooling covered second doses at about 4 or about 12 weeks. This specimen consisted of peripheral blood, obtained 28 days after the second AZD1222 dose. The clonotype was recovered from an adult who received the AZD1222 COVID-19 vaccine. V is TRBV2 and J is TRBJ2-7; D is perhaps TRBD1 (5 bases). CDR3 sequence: CASSGGRVSYEQYF. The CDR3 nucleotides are TGTGCCAGCAGTGGGGGCCGAGTCTCCTACGAGCAGTACTTC.